These 18 T cell receptor beta chains were sequenced from one sample in a study of regulatory T cells in long-lasting Graves disease. With iRepertoire HTBI primers and Arm-PCR of CDR3 regions, TCR beta libraries were built. TCRdb re-called the multiplex PCR reads with MiXCR, one entry per CDR3 protein. The sample lists about 400,000 distinct CDR3 sequences, over 14% seen once, with roughly 8% in the top ten. The time point here: newly diagnosed GD, antithyroid drugs for less than 3 months. After RNA was extracted from PBMCs, the TCR library was made from it. The same sample was also studied in work on T cells in Graves' hyperthyroidism and ophthalmopathy.

The source material was peripheral blood mononuclear cells (PBMCs), sampled at new diagnosis, from a patient treated with antithyroid drugs. These receptors came from a middle-aged woman with Graves disease.

This clonotype was seen many times. This chain uses TRBV7-8 with TRBJ2-1, with D possibly called TRBD1 or TRBD2 (5 bases each). The CDR3 is made up of 16 amino acids. Germline CDR1 reads SGHVS; CDR2 reads FQNEAQ. V lost 5 bases, J lost 0 bases, and 14 bases lay in between. CDR3 nucleotide sequence: TGTGCCAGCAGCCTTACCGGGACGATCTCCTACAATGAGCAGTTCTTC. This translates into CASSLTGTISYNEQFF.

This clonotype was seen repeatedly, ten times or more. V gene TRBV28 combines with J gene TRBJ2-7; no clear D. The V end lost 5 bases, the J end lost 4 bases, and 12 bases lay between the germline ends. Germline V gene data show CDR1 as MDHEN and CDR2 as SYDVKM. The CDR3 has 13 amino acids. The CDR3 DNA reads as TGTGCCAGCAGTCCGAGGACGGAATACGAGCAGTACTTC. Protein product: CASSPRTEYEQYF.

V usage is TRBV5-4 and J usage is TRBJ2-1, with TRBD2 identical over 12 bases. CDR1 is SGHNT and CDR2 is YYREEE in the germline V gene (reference sequence). The CDR3 length is 16 residues. With 0 bases clipped from V and 6 bases from J, the junction kept 4 bases outside the gene matches. In DNA, the CDR3 is TGTGCCAGCAGCTTGGGAGGACTAGCGGGACGCAATGAGCAGTTCTTC. As protein: CASSLGGLAGRNEQFF.

This clonotype was seen at least ten times. The chain has TRBV7-2 and TRBJ2-1; D tentatively reads TRBD1 or TRBD2 (5 bases each). CDR1 SGHTA and CDR2 FQGNSA come from the germline V gene. V shed 5 bases and J shed 3 bases, with 14 bases lying between them. This CDR3 is built from 15 residues. This CDR3 is CASSTSFGGYNEQFF. The CDR3 coding sequence is TGTGCCAGCAGCACCTCGTTTGGGGGCTACAATGAGCAGTTCTTC.

The chain recombines TRBV27 with TRBJ2-3; 7 nucleotides align to TRBD1. Looked up from germline, CDR1 is MNHEY and CDR2 is SMNVEV (reference sequence). The CDR3 is 17 amino acids. V was pared by 3 bases and J by 0 bases, with 9 bases of the junction left unmatched. The CDR3 nucleotides read TGTGCCAGCAGTTTGCGTTGGGACAGCTTTAGCACAGATACGCAGTATTTT. Translated: CASSLRWDSFSTDTQYF.

In this sample, this clonotype turned up many times. V gene TRBV27 combines with J gene TRBJ2-3, with 8 bases that match TRBD1. Trimming took 0 bases from V and 9 from J; bases not matched to a gene: 14. The germline V gene encodes CDR1 MNHEY and CDR2 SMNVEV (reference sequence). This CDR3 region has 17 residues. The CDR3, as DNA: TGTGCCAGCAGTTTATCTGGAAGCAGGGGGCCCCAGGGGACGCAGTATTTT. It specifies CASSLSGSRGPQGTQYF.

A few counts support this clonotype. J is TRBJ2-5 and V is TRBV6-5, with D unresolved. CDR3 length: 12 residues. Germline CDR1 is MNHEY and CDR2 is SVGAGI. Trimming left V 0 bases short and J 7 bases short, with 6 bases between. The chain's CDR3 is CASSYSQWTQYF. CDR3 nucleotides: TGTGCCAGCAGTTACTCACAGTGGACCCAGTACTTC.

Ten or more counts support this clonotype. The gene calls are TRBV28 and TRBJ2-7; TRBD1 matches at 9 bases. The CDR3 spans 14 residues. Unmatched junction bases numbered 5, after V lost 8 bases and J lost 0 bases. The germline gives CDR1 MDHEN, CDR2 SYDVKM. CDR3 region: CASDDRGSSYEQYF. The DNA for the CDR3 is TGTGCCAGCGATGACAGGGGGAGCTCCTACGAGCAGTACTTC.

In its sample, this clonotype was seen many times. The chain's CDR3 is CASGYSGNEQFF. CDR3 nucleotides: TGTGCTAGTGGCTATAGCGGCAATGAGCAGTTCTTC. The rearrangement uses TRBV12-5 and TRBJ2-1; D might be TRBD2 (6 bases). Germline V CDR1 and CDR2: LGHNT, FRNRAP. The CDR3 spans 12 residues. V was cut by 6 bases and J by 6 bases, with 9 bases left in between.

This clonotype was counted many times. A junction boundary mismatches the germline segment, possibly from a read error. The V and J genes are TRBV9 and TRBJ2-5; unclear D gene. Germline V gives CDR1 SGDLS, CDR2 YYNGEE. The CDR3 contains 13 residues. In DNA, the CDR3 is TGTGCCAGCAGCGTAGCTAGTGGCGGACCTCCTTTCTTC. It specifies CASSVASGGPPFF. The full variable domain, its missing parts supplied by reference TRBV9 and TRBJ2-5, is DSGVTQTPKHLITATGQRVTLRCSPRSGDLSVYWYQQSLDQGLQFLIQYYNGEERAKGNILERFSAQQFPDLHSELNLSSLELGDSALYFCASSVASGGPPFFGPGTRLLVL.

The table lists this clonotype with many counts. V and J are TRBV28 and TRBJ2-7, with TRBD1 identical over 10 bases. The ends lost 4 bases at V and 4 bases at J; junction bases unmatched: 7. The CDR3 extends over 15 amino acids. Germline V CDR1 and CDR2: MDHEN, SYDVKM. CDR3 sequence: CASSSRRQGAYEQYF. The DNA for the CDR3 is TGTGCCAGCAGTTCTCGGCGACAGGGGGCTTACGAGCAGTACTTC.

The chain recombines TRBV7-6 with TRBJ1-1; TRBD1 matches at 8 bases. J gave up 5 bases and V 0 bases, and 11 bases lay outside the gene matches. This CDR3 spans 17 amino acids. Germline V gene sequence: CDR1 SGHVS, CDR2 FNYEAQ. The CDR3 bases are TGTGCCAGCAGCTTAGCGCGACAGGGGTGGGTTAAGACTGAAGCTTTCTTT. Amino acids: CASSLARQGWVKTEAFF.

V usage is TRBV7-2 and J usage is TRBJ1-6; D is unclear. The CDR3 loop spans 15 amino acids. Trimming removed 1 base from V and 3 bases from J, with 7 bases in between. From germline, CDR1 is SGHTA and CDR2 FQGNSA. This chain's CDR3 is CASSLDGNYNSPLHF. For the CDR3, the DNA is TGTGCCAGCAGCTTAGACGGGAACTATAATTCACCCCTCCACTTT.

The V call is TRBV28, the J call TRBJ1-2, with D unclear. Germline-derived CDR1 and CDR2 are MDHEN and SYDVKM. Trimming stripped 6 bases from V and 2 bases from J, with 7 bases between. The CDR3 consists of 12 residues. The CDR3 nucleotides read TGTGCCAGCAGATCAGAAAACTATGGCTACACCTTC. Residues: CASRSENYGYTF.

This clonotype was detected ten times or more. The chain carries TRBV28 and TRBJ2-3; unclear D gene. V was clipped by 4 bases and J by 1 base, with 9 bases between them. The germline V gene encodes CDR1 MDHEN and CDR2 SYDVKM. The CDR3 spans 14 residues. CDR3 loop: CASSSRTGTDTQYF. CDR3 bases: TGTGCCAGCAGTTCGAGGACGGGCACAGATACGCAGTATTTT.

This clonotype was detected only a few times. This chain links TRBV15 with TRBJ1-6; D is perhaps TRBD1 (6 bases). The CDR3 has 14 residues. V dropped 3 bases and J dropped 8 bases, with 11 bases sitting between them. Germline CDR1 is LNHNV and CDR2 is YYDKDF (reference sequence). The CDR3 reads CATSRETGYSPLHF. CDR3 in DNA: TGTGCCACCAGCAGGGAGACAGGCTATTCACCCCTCCACTTT.

This clonotype has ten or more counts. CDR3 protein: CASSSRRLAGRNNEQFF. The CDR3 region has the DNA TGTGCCAGCAGCTCAAGAAGACTAGCGGGGCGGAACAATGAGCAGTTCTTC. This chain uses TRBV7-6 with TRBJ2-1, with 11 nucleotides matching TRBD2. This CDR3 contains 17 residues. Looked up from germline, CDR1 is SGHVS and CDR2 is FNYEAQ. The V gene end was trimmed by 4 bases and the J gene end by 5 bases; junction bases not matched to a gene: 10.

This clonotype was seen ten or more times. This chain connects TRBV7-9 to TRBJ2-1; 14 bases are shared with TRBD2. V shed 4 bases, J shed 2 bases, and the junction held 7 bases outside the gene matches. The CDR3 sequence is 18 residues long. The germline V gene has CDR1 SEHNR and CDR2 FQNEAQ (reference sequence). The CDR3: CASSSGTSGRGAYNEQFF. DNA of the CDR3: TGTGCCAGCAGCTCCGGGACTAGCGGGAGAGGGGCCTACAATGAGCAGTTCTTC.